A single TCR beta chain is shown here with its context. The antigen remains unidentified. A second PCR of roughly 7 to 11 cycles used a sample-barcoded 5' primer and a J-beta primer mix. CDR3-containing paired-end reads numbering at least 2.5 million came from each sample. TCRdb passed the 5' RACE reads through MiXCR, listing each CDR3 protein once. The sample lists about 1.7 million distinct CDR3 sequences, under 30% seen once, with 6.5% to 8.5% in the top ten. This sample is part of a study of blood T cells in healthy people across ages. Findings and limits, study-wide: Both higher diversity and more naive CD4+ cells marked long-lived donors when set against aged donors. Unknown CMV status may confound age-related changes in expanded clones. TCR beta diversity tracked closely with naive T cell percentage.

Trimming stripped 4 bases from V and 12 bases from J, with 14 bases between. CDR1 and CDR2 from the germline V gene are SGHRS and YFSETQ. The CDR3 totals 12 residues. This sequence was found in a woman in her 30s in good health. This chain uses TRBV5-1 with TRBJ2-1, with D possibly being TRBD2 (6 bases). The specimen sequenced was blood. This CDR3 is CASSMASRGQFF. The DNA of the CDR3 is TGCGCCAGCAGCATGGCCTCGCGGGGGCAGTTCTTC.